This T cell receptor beta chain emerged from a study of shared clonotypes between healthy human individuals. Profiling relied on immunoSEQ multiplex PCR, and the TCRdb table lists in-frame clones only, not all of them. The profile shows 800,000 to 1,200,000 clones, more than 75% of them singletons. Germline V gene sequence: CDR1 DFQATT, CDR2 SNEGSKA (reference sequence). The CDR3 runs 11 residues. Between the trimmed V and J ends, which lost 5 bases and 4 bases, there was a span of 3 bases. The V call is TRBV20-1, the J call TRBJ2-6; D is uncertain. The sample taken for sequencing was memory CD4+ T cells from PBMCs. Subset here: CD45RA-negative fraction. This TCR was sampled from a man younger than 30 in good health. Some clones in this sample may be carry-over from other donors' samples. The CDR3 region has the DNA TGCAGTGCTCCAGGGGCCAACGTCCTGACTTTC. It is translated as CSAPGANVLTF.